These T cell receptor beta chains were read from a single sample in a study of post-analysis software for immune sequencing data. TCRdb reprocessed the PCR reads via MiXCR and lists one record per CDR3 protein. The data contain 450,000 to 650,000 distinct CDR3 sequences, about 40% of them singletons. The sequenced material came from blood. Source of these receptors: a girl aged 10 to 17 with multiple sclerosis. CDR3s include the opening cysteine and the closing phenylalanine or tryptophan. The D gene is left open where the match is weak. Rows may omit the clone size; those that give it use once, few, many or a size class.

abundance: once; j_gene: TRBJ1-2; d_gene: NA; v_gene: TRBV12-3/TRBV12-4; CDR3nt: TGTGCCAGCACATTGGGACGGTACTATGGCTACACCTTC; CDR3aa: CASTLGRYYGYTF
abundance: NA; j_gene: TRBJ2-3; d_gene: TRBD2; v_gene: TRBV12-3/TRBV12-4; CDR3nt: TGTGCCAGCAGGTCTAGCGGGGGGGCAGCGTTCAATACGCAGTATTTT; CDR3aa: CASRSSGGAAFNTQYF
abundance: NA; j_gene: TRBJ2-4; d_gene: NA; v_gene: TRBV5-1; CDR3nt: TGCGCCAGCAGCACCGGGGCAGATTGGCCAAAAAACATTCAGTACTTC; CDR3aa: CASSTGADWPKNIQYF
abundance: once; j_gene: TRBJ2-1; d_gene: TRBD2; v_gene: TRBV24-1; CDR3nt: TGTGCCACCAGTGATCAGACTAGCGGAAGCTCCTACAATGAGCAGTTCTTC; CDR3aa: CATSDQTSGSSYNEQFF
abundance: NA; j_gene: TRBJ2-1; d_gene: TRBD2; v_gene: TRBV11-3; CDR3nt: TGTGCCAGCAGCTTAGATGGGGCTAGCGGCACCTACAATGAGCAGTTCTTC; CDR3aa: CASSLDGASGTYNEQFF
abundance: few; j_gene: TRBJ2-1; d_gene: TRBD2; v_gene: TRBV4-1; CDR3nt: TGCGCCAGCAGCCCCCGGGGGGGCATCGACAATGAGCAGTTCTTC; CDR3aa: CASSPRGGIDNEQFF
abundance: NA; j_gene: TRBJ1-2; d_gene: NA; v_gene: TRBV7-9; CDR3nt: TGTGCCAGCAGCTTTGACCGGACAGACCTACGAATATATGGCTACACCTTC; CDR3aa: CASSFDRTDLRIYGYTF
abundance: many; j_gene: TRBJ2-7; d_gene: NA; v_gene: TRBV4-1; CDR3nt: TGCGCCAGCAGCCCCTCCGGCGGGGTCGACGAGCAGTACTTC; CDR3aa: CASSPSGGVDEQYF
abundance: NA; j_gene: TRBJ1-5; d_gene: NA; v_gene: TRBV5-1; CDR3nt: TGCGCCAACAGCTTGGGAGGGGCAGGGCAGCCCCAGCATTTT; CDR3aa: CANSLGGAGQPQHF
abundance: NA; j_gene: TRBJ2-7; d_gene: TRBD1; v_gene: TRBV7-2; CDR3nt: TGTGCCAGCAGCTCAGGACAGGAGTCCTACAATGAGCAGTACTTC; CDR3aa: CASSSGQESYNEQYF
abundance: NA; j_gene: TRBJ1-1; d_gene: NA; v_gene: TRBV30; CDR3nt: TGTGCCTGGAGTGTAGGCCTGAACACTGAAGCTTTCTTT; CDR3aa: CAWSVGLNTEAFF
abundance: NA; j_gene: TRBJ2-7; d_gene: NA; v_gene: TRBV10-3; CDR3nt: TGTGCCACCGCCGGAGTAGACTACGAGCAGTACTTC; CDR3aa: CATAGVDYEQYF
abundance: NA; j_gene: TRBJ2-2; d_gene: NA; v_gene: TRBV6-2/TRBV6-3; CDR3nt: TGTGCCAGCAGTTACGGGCAGGGTTCGAACACCGGGGAGCTGTTTTTT; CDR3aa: CASSYGQGSNTGELFF
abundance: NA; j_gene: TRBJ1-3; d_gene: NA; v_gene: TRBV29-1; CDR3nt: TGCAGCGTTGAAACAGATCGACGAAACACCATATATTTT; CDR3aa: CSVETDRRNTIYF
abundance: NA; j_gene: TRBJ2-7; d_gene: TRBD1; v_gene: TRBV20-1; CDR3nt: TGCAGTACCAAACCGGGACAGGAATCCTACGAGCAGTACTTC; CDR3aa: CSTKPGQESYEQYF
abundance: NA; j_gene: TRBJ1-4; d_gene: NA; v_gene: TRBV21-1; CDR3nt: TGTGCCAGCCGCCTACGGGACCGCCTGGAGGAAAAACTGTTTTTT; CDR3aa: CASRLRDRLEEKLFF
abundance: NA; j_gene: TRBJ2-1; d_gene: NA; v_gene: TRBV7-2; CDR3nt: TGTGCCAGCACCCCGGATCCCTATCTTGGGCAGTTCTTC; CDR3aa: CASTPDPYLGQFF
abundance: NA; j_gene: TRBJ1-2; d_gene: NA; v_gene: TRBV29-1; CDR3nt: TGCAGCGTTGTGATGGGGGACTATGGCTACACCTTC; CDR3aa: CSVVMGDYGYTF
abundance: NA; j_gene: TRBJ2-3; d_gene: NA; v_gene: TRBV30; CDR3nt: TGTGCCTGGAGCGAAGGCGGTTATACGCAGTATTTT; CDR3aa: CAWSEGGYTQYF
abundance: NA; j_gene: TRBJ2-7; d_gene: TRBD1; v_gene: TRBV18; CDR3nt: TGTGCCAGCTCACCACGGGACAGGGACTACGAGCAGTACTTC; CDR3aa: CASSPRDRDYEQYF
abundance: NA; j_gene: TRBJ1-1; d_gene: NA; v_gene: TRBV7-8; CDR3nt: TGTGCCAGCAGCTTAGTTGGGTCAGGCACTGAAGCTTTCTTT; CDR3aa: CASSLVGSGTEAFF
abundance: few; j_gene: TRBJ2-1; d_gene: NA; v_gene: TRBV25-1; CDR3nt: TGTGCCAGCAGTGAATCAGCACTAACGGGAGAAGGTGAGCAGTTCTTC; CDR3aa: CASSESALTGEGEQFF
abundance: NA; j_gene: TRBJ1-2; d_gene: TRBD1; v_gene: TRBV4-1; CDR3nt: TGCGCCAGCAGCCAACCGGGACAGGGGGCGTATGGCTACACCTTC; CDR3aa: CASSQPGQGAYGYTF
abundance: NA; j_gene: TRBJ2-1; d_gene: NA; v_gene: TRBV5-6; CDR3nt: TGTGCCAGCACCCTCCCCTCGGAATACAATGAGCAGTTCTTC; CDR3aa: CASTLPSEYNEQFF
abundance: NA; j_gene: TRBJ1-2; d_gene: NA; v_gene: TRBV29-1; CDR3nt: TGCAGCGAGCTTTCAGGATATGGCTACACCTTC; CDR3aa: CSELSGYGYTF
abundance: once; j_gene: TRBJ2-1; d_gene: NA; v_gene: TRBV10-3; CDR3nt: TGTGCCATCAGGTTGACTAACAATGAGCAGTTCTTC; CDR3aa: CAIRLTNNEQFF
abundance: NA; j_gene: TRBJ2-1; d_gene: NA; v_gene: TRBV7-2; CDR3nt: TGTGCCAGCAGCTTAGCGCCTGCCGTAGATGAGCAGTTCTTC; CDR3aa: CASSLAPAVDEQFF
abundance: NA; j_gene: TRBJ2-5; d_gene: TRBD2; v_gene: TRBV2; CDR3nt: TGTGCCAGCGGGGAGGGGCAGGCGGAGGAGACCCAGTACTTC; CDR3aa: CASGEGQAEETQYF
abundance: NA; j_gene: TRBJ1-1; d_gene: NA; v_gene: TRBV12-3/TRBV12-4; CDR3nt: TGTGCCAGCACTCTAATGACTGAAGCTTTCTTT; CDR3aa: CASTLMTEAFF
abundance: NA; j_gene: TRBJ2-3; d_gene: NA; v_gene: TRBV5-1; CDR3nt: TGCGCCAGCAGCTTATTTATCGCCACCACAGATACGCAGTATTTT; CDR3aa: CASSLFIATTDTQYF
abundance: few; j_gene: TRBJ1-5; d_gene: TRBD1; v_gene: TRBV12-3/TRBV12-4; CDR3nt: TGTGCCAGCGGAGGGACAGTAAATCAGCCCCAGCATTTT; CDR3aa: CASGGTVNQPQHF
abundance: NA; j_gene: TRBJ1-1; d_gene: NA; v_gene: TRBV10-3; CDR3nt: TGTGCCATCAGTGAGTCGATCTCCAGAGAAGCTTTCTTT; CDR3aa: CAISESISREAFF
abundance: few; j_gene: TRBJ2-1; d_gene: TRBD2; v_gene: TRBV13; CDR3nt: TGTGCCAGCAGCTTAGGCCCTCCTAGCGGCGATGAGCAGTTCTTC; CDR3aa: CASSLGPPSGDEQFF
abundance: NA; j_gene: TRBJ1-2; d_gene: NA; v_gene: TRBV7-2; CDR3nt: TGTGCCAGCAGCGGACAGCGAGGAGGTGGCTACACCTTC; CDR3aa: CASSGQRGGGYTF
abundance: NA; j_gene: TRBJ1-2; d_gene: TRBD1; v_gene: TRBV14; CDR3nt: TGTGCCAGCAGCTTCGGACAGGGCAGTGGCTACACCTTC; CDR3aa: CASSFGQGSGYTF
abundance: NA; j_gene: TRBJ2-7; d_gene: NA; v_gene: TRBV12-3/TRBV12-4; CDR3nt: TGTGCCAGCAGTTTCAGGGGCCCCGAGCAGTACTTC; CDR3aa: CASSFRGPEQYF
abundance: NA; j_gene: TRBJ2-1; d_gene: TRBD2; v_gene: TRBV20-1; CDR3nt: TGCAGTGGGACTAGCGGGGGGGCGGACAATGAGCAGTTCTTC; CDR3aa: CSGTSGGADNEQFF